This entry lists 26 T cell receptor beta chains sequenced from one sample in a study of shared clonotypes between healthy human individuals. Profiled with immunoSEQ multiplex PCR; TCRdb holds only in-frame clones, not every one. Of around 510,000 clones in the sample, approximately 94% were seen once. Sequenced: naive CD4+ T cells sorted from blood. Subset specified: CD45RA+ positively selected. These receptors all stem from a woman aged 30 to 39 in good health.

This clone was detected only once. Written as DNA, the CDR3 is TGTGCCAGCAGCTTATCTACAACTAACCATGAGCAGTTCTTC. This translates into CASSLSTTNHEQFF. The chain couples TRBV7-2 to TRBJ2-1; D not certain. This CDR3 spans 14 amino acids. Trimming stripped 2 bases from V and 8 bases from J, with 13 bases between. Germline loops: CDR1 SGHTA, CDR2 FQGNSA.

This clone showed up just a few times. J is TRBJ1-2 and V is TRBV28; no clear D. The V gene lost 3 bases and the J gene lost 0 bases, with 5 bases spanning the gap. The CDR3 length is 13 residues. Germline V gene sequence: CDR1 MDHEN, CDR2 SYDVKM. CDR3 residues: CASSFPANYGYTF. CDR3 DNA sequence: TGTGCCAGCAGTTTTCCAGCTAACTATGGCTACACCTTC.

CDR3: CASSLGLYTEAFF. CDR3 DNA: TGTGCCAGCAGTTTAGGACTTTACACTGAAGCTTTCTTT. The V gene is TRBV28, the J gene TRBJ1-1, with D hard to call. The V gene lost 2 bases and the J gene lost 3 bases, with 7 bases spanning the gap. Per germline, CDR1 MDHEN and CDR2 SYDVKM. CDR3 length: 13 residues. The variable domain in full, with the rest retrieved from reference TRBV28 and TRBJ1-1, is DVKVTQSSRYLVKRTGEKVFLECVQDMDHENMFWYRQDPGLGLRLIYFSYDVKMKEKGDIPEGYSVSREKKERFSLILESASTNQTSMYLCASSLGLYTEAFFGQGTRLTVV.

The J gene is TRBJ1-1, the V gene TRBV6-6; 7 nucleotides line up with TRBD1. Germline CDR1 MNHNY, CDR2 SVGAGI (reference sequence). This CDR3 spans 13 amino acids. V gave up 7 bases and J gave up 0 bases; unmatched junction bases: 2. The CDR3 reads CASMGQMNTEAFF. CDR3 in DNA: TGTGCCAGCATGGGACAGATGAACACTGAAGCTTTCTTT.

V gene TRBV28 combines with J gene TRBJ2-7, with TRBD1 matching over 10 bases. Germline CDR1 MDHEN, CDR2 SYDVKM. V dropped 4 bases and J dropped 2; count of bases not matched to a gene: 8. This CDR3 is built from 16 residues. The CDR3 DNA reads as TGTGCCAGCAGTTCAATCCGGGACAGGGGCCCCTACGAGCAGTACTTC. This encodes CASSSIRDRGPYEQYF.

The chain links TRBV27 to TRBJ2-1, with D maybe TRBD1 (6 bases). CDR3 length: 14 residues. The V gene lost 6 bases and the J gene lost 8 bases, with 17 bases spanning the gap. Germline CDR1 is MNHEY and CDR2 is SMNVEV (reference sequence). CDR3 nucleotides: TGTGCCAGCAGCTCCATCCAACAGGGAGATGAGCAGTTCTTC. It yields the protein CASSSIQQGDEQFF.

CDR3 nucleotide sequence: TGTGCCAGCGCCGGACTAGCGGGAGGGGGAAAGCTTGTCACCGGGGAGCTGTTTTTT. Translated: CASAGLAGGGKLVTGELFF. This chain joins TRBV28 and TRBJ2-2; 15 bases are a match to TRBD2. Germline V gene sequence: CDR1 MDHEN, CDR2 SYDVKM. J was trimmed by 4 bases and V by 8 bases; bases with no gene match: 14. The CDR3 sequence is 19 residues long. The entire variable domain, with the rest obtained from reference TRBV28 and TRBJ2-2, is as follows: DVKVTQSSRYLVKRTGEKVFLECVQDMDHENMFWYRQDPGLGLRLIYFSYDVKMKEKGDIPEGYSVSREKKERFSLILESASTNQTSMYLCASAGLAGGGKLVTGELFFGEGSRLTVL.

This chain uses TRBV4-1 with TRBJ2-5; TRBD2 is a possible D gene (6 bases). The tail of the sequence fits TRBJ2-7 better, so the J call may be wrong. The CDR3 contains 15 residues. Germline lookup yields CDR1 MGHRA and CDR2 YSYEKL. The CDR3 nucleotides are TGCGCCAGCAGCCACCCACTAGCCCAACCTTACGAGCAGTACTTC. It is translated as CASSHPLAQPYEQYF.

This clone was seen just once. CDR3 nucleotides: TGTGCCAGCAGCTTAGAAAATTCACCCCTCCACTTT. The encoded protein is CASSLENSPLHF. The V call is TRBV7-9, the J call TRBJ1-6; D gene uncertain. V lost 1 base to trimming and J lost 7 bases, with 2 bases between them. The CDR3 length is 12 residues. Germline V gene lookup returns CDR1 SEHNR and CDR2 FQNEAQ (reference sequence).

This chain joins TRBV7-9 and TRBJ1-2; TRBD1 might be the D (6 bases). The V and J ends lost 4 bases and 5 bases respectively, with 17 bases between them. Germline V gene data show CDR1 as SEHNR and CDR2 as FQNEAQ (reference sequence). This CDR3 has 15 amino acids. This chain's CDR3 is CASSSRHQGPYGYTF. In nucleotides, the CDR3 is TGTGCCAGCAGCTCACGGCACCAGGGGCCTTATGGCTACACCTTC.

The CDR3 nucleotides read TGTGCCAGCAGTTTATCCGGGACTAGCGGTTTCTACGAGCAGTACTTC. This codes for CASSLSGTSGFYEQYF. The chain carries TRBV27 and TRBJ2-7; TRBD2 agrees at 11 bases. Per the germline V gene, CDR1 is MNHEY and CDR2 is SMNVEV (reference sequence). Unmatched junction bases numbered 4, after V lost 0 bases and J lost 3 bases. The CDR3 length is 16 residues.

The DNA of the CDR3 is TGCGCCAGCAGCCTGACAGGGGATGGCTACGAGCAGTACTTC. Its translation: CASSLTGDGYEQYF. The chain joins TRBV5-1 to TRBJ2-7; the match to TRBD1 covers 8 bases. Germline trimming cut 4 bases from V and 3 bases from J; bases unmatched to any gene: 6. The CDR3 runs 14 residues. Germline V gene sequence: CDR1 SGHRS, CDR2 YFSETQ.

The V and J genes are TRBV19 and TRBJ2-7; 7 bases line up with TRBD2. Germline V gives CDR1 LNHDA, CDR2 SQIVND (reference sequence). The V segment lost 1 base and the J segment 1 base; nucleotides outside the gene matches: 4. CDR3 size: 15 residues. In DNA form, the CDR3 reads TGTGCCAGTAGTATAGCCCTAGCGGAGTCCTACGAGCAGTACTTC. Its protein product is CASSIALAESYEQYF.

The chain combines TRBV7-9 with TRBJ2-1; unclear D gene. The germline V gene encodes CDR1 SEHNR and CDR2 FQNEAQ (reference sequence). Trimming pared 2 bases from V and 7 bases from J, leaving 12 bases between. The CDR3 has 14 amino acids. CDR3 protein: CASSLSRDRNEQFF. In DNA form, the CDR3 reads TGTGCCAGCAGCTTAAGTAGAGACCGGAATGAGCAGTTCTTC.

The chain combines TRBV11-2 with TRBJ2-7; D not resolved. There are 14 residues in the CDR3. Germline V CDR1 and CDR2: SGHAT, FQNNGV. V was shortened by 0 bases and J by 2 bases, with 8 bases between the two germline ends. DNA of the CDR3: TGTGCCAGCAGCTTAGACGGTTGGCCCTACGAGCAGTACTTC. This encodes CASSLDGWPYEQYF.

This chain uses TRBV11-2 with TRBJ2-7; D is unresolved. CDR1 is SGHAT and CDR2 is FQNNGV in the germline V gene. The CDR3 is 15 amino acids. V gave up 5 bases and J gave up 2 bases, with 16 bases separating them. The CDR3 loop is CASSPTPGGTYEQYF. The CDR3 DNA reads TGTGCCAGCAGCCCCACCCCCGGTGGGACCTACGAGCAGTACTTC.

The chain carries TRBV11-2 and TRBJ1-3, with 7 bases aligning to TRBD1. J lost 6 bases, V lost 7 bases, and 6 bases had no gene match. Germline CDR1 reads SGHAT; CDR2 reads FQNNGV. This CDR3 has 13 amino acids. The CDR3 loop reads CASKGAGQNTIYF. The CDR3 nucleotides read TGTGCCAGCAAGGGGGCAGGGCAAAACACCATATATTTT.

This chain joins TRBV10-2 and TRBJ1-5, with 7 bases identical to TRBD1. Germline V lookup: CDR1 WSHSY, CDR2 SAAADI. The ends lost 3 bases at V and 7 bases at J; junction bases unmatched: 9. The length of the CDR3 is 15 residues. Here the CDR3 DNA reads TGCGCCAGCAGTGACATTCCACAGGGGAAACAGCCCCAGCATTTT. It encodes CASSDIPQGKQPQHF.

The chain carries TRBV29-1 and TRBJ2-5, with D tentatively TRBD1 (5 bases). This CDR3 has 14 residues. Germline-derived CDR1 and CDR2 are SQVTM and ANQGSEA. V lost 7 bases to trimming and J lost 11 bases, with 26 bases between them. The CDR3 reads CSATKTGDSGKQYF. CDR3 coding DNA: TGCAGCGCCACCAAAACGGGCGACAGTGGCAAGCAGTACTTC.

The rearrangement uses TRBV5-4 and TRBJ2-7; TRBD1 might be the D (6 bases). This CDR3 region has 12 residues. The V end was cut by 5 bases, the J end by 5 bases, with 11 bases between. Germline CDR1 is SGHNT and CDR2 is YYREEE (reference sequence). CDR3 sequence (DNA): TGTGCCAGCAGTCGGACAGTTAACGAGCAGTACTTC. It specifies CASSRTVNEQYF.

V is TRBV6-1 and J is TRBJ1-1; TRBD1 might be the D (5 bases). There are 14 residues in the CDR3. Trimming removed 4 bases from V and 1 base from J, with 10 bases in between. The germline gives CDR1 MNHNS, CDR2 SASEGT. Written as DNA, the CDR3 is TGTGCCAGCAGTGGCCTCGACAGGAACACTGAAGCTTTCTTT. It encodes CASSGLDRNTEAFF.

The chain is built from TRBV29-1 and TRBJ1-2; the match to TRBD1 covers 8 bases. V was clipped by 4 bases and J by 6 bases; unmatched bases: 7. The length of the CDR3 is 13 residues. Germline CDR1 reads SQVTM; CDR2 reads ANQGSEA. This CDR3 reads CSVGSQGANGYTF. The CDR3 DNA reads TGCAGCGTTGGATCGCAGGGGGCGAATGGCTACACCTTC. The full variable domain, its missing parts supplied by reference TRBV29-1 and TRBJ1-2, is SAVISQKPSRDICQRGTSLTIQCQVDSQVTMMFWYRQQPGQSLTLIATANQGSEATYESGFVIDKFPISRPNLTFSTLTVSNMSPEDSSIYLCSVGSQGANGYTFGSGTRLTVV.

V and J are TRBV7-2 and TRBJ2-5; perhaps TRBD2 as D (5 bases). Germline lookup yields CDR1 SGHTA and CDR2 FQGNSA. The V end was cut by 0 bases, the J end by 7 bases, with 18 bases between. The CDR3 is made up of 16 amino acids. The CDR3 nucleotides read TGTGCCAGCAGCTTAGCGTCGGGTTCCGGGGTGGGGACCCAGTACTTC. It codes for CASSLASGSGVGTQYF.

The chain couples TRBV18 to TRBJ2-1, with TRBD2 matching over 9 bases. Per germline, CDR1 KGHSH and CDR2 LQKENI. V was pared by 8 bases and J by 8 bases, with 10 bases of the junction left unmatched. This CDR3 region has 14 residues. The CDR3 region has the DNA TGTGCCAGCACGACTAGCGGAGTAAGGGATGAGCAGTTCTTC. This encodes CASTTSGVRDEQFF.

V gene TRBV2 combines with J gene TRBJ1-2, with D possibly TRBD1 on 5 matching bases. Between the trimmed V and J ends, which lost 4 bases and 7 bases, there was a span of 16 bases. The CDR3 consists of 14 residues. Germline CDR1 is SNHLY and CDR2 is FYNNEI. CDR3 region: CASSAGPASPGYTF. As DNA, the CDR3 is TGTGCCAGCAGTGCAGGGCCGGCCTCCCCTGGCTACACCTTC.

The chain couples TRBV7-2 to TRBJ2-7; tentatively, D is TRBD2 (6 bases). This CDR3 is 14 amino acids long. Germline V gene data show CDR1 as SGHTA and CDR2 as FQGNSA. Trimming cost V 1 base and J 4 bases, with 11 bases left between them. CDR3 sequence reads: CASSLVRTTYEQYF. CDR3 coding DNA: TGTGCCAGCAGCTTAGTCAGGACTACATACGAGCAGTACTTC.